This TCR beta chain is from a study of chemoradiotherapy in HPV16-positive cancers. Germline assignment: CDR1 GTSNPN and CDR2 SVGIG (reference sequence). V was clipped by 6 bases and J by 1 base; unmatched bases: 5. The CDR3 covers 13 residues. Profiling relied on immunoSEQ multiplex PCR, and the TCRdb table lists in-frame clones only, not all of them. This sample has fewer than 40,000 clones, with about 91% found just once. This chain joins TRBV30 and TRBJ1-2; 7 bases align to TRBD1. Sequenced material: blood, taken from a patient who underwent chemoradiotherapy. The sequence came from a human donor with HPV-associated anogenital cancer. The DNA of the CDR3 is TGTGCCTGCCGGGACAGTTTTAACTATGGCTACACCTTC. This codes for CACRDSFNYGYTF.